This passage covers 2 T cell receptor beta chains from one sample sequenced in a study of blood T cell repertoires in COVID-19. TCRdb's table, derived via immunoSEQ multiplex PCR, lists solely in-frame clones and lacks some. The sample records 20,000 to 30,000 clones, 90% being singletons. Sequences were obtained from peripheral blood. The receptors originated from an older woman with active COVID-19.

J is TRBJ1-5 and V is TRBV28; 7 bases align to TRBD1. J gave up 4 bases and V 7 bases, and 13 bases lay outside the gene matches. This CDR3 contains 16 residues. Germline lookup yields CDR1 MDHEN and CDR2 SYDVKM. The DNA for the CDR3 is TGTGCCAGCATTAGGAACAGGGGAACCGGGAATCAGCCCCAGCATTTT. This codes for CASIRNRGTGNQPQHF.

This chain links TRBV5-1 with TRBJ2-1; 15 nucleotides line up with TRBD2. Trimming at V came to 4 bases and at J to 10 bases, leaving 12 bases not matched to a gene. This CDR3 is 17 amino acids long. Germline CDR1 reads SGHRS; CDR2 reads YFSETQ. The CDR3 DNA reads as TGCGCCAGCAGCCCCCAAGGGACTAGCGGGAGGTTCAGCGAGCAGTTCTTC. This codes for CASSPQGTSGRFSEQFF.